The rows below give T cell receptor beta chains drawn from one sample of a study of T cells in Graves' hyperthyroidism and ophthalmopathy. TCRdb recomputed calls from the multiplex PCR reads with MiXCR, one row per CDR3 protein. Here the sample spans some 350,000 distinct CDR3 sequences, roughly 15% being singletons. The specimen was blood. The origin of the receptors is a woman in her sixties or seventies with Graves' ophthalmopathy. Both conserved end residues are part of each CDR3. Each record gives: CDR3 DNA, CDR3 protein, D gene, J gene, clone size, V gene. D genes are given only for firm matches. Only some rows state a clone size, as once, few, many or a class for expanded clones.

CDR3nt: TGCAGTGCTAGAGACTCAGGGGGCGAGAATGAAGCTTTCTTT; CDR3aa: CSARDSGGENEAFF; d_gene: TRBD1; j_gene: TRBJ1-1; abundance: -; v_gene: TRBV20-1
CDR3nt: TGTGCCAGCACCCGGCCCACCGGGGAGCTGTTTTTT; CDR3aa: CASTRPTGELFF; d_gene: -; j_gene: TRBJ2-2; abundance: few; v_gene: TRBV28
CDR3nt: TGCGCCAGCAGCCAGATGGGACTAGCGGGAGATACTGAGCAGTTCTTC; CDR3aa: CASSQMGLAGDTEQFF; d_gene: TRBD2; j_gene: TRBJ2-1; abundance: few; v_gene: TRBV4-1
CDR3nt: TGTGCCATCAGTGAGGAAGAGGGACGGGGCTACACCTTC; CDR3aa: CAISEEEGRGYTF; d_gene: -; j_gene: TRBJ1-2; abundance: -; v_gene: TRBV10-3
CDR3nt: TGTGCCAGCAGTTTCTATAGCGGGAGGCCAAATACGCAGTATTTT; CDR3aa: CASSFYSGRPNTQYF; d_gene: TRBD2; j_gene: TRBJ2-3; abundance: once; v_gene: TRBV12-3/TRBV12-4
CDR3nt: TGTGCCACCTTTAGCGGGTTGAACACAGATACGCAGTATTTT; CDR3aa: CATFSGLNTDTQYF; d_gene: TRBD2; j_gene: TRBJ2-3; abundance: few; v_gene: TRBV10-3
CDR3nt: TGCGCCAGCAGCTTGGGAGCCACTACCAACACAGATACGCAGTATTTT; CDR3aa: CASSLGATTNTDTQYF; d_gene: -; j_gene: TRBJ2-3; abundance: -; v_gene: TRBV5-1
CDR3nt: TGCAGTGCTAGATCCCAAGCGGGAGGGACCGGGGAGCTGTTTTTT; CDR3aa: CSARSQAGGTGELFF; d_gene: TRBD2; j_gene: TRBJ2-2; abundance: many; v_gene: TRBV20-1
CDR3nt: TGCAGTGCTAGAGATGGAGCGGGAGTGAATCAGTTCTTC; CDR3aa: CSARDGAGVNQFF; d_gene: TRBD2; j_gene: TRBJ2-1; abundance: many; v_gene: TRBV20-1
CDR3nt: TGTGCCAGCAGCTCGGCCGGGACTAGCGCGCCCTACGAGCAGTACTTC; CDR3aa: CASSSAGTSAPYEQYF; d_gene: TRBD2; j_gene: TRBJ2-7; abundance: many; v_gene: TRBV11-2
CDR3nt: TGTGCCAGCAGCAGCAGGGGGCGCAGCACCGGGGAGCTGTTTTTT; CDR3aa: CASSSRGRSTGELFF; d_gene: TRBD1; j_gene: TRBJ2-2; abundance: many; v_gene: TRBV9
CDR3nt: TGTGCCAGCAGTTTAGGTCAGGATAGAAACATTCAGTACTTC; CDR3aa: CASSLGQDRNIQYF; d_gene: -; j_gene: TRBJ2-4; abundance: -; v_gene: TRBV28
CDR3nt: TGTGCCAGCAGTCCTGGGACAGCCCTTCCTAACTATGGCTACACCTTC; CDR3aa: CASSPGTALPNYGYTF; d_gene: TRBD1; j_gene: TRBJ1-2; abundance: -; v_gene: TRBV27
CDR3nt: TGTGCCAGCAGCACCCCGAACGGGGAACCTGGGGCCAACGTCCTGACTTTC; CDR3aa: CASSTPNGEPGANVLTF; d_gene: -; j_gene: TRBJ2-6; abundance: many; v_gene: TRBV11-2
CDR3nt: TGTGCCAGCAGACTAGCGGGACTGGTCACAGATACGCAGTATTTT; CDR3aa: CASRLAGLVTDTQYF; d_gene: TRBD2; j_gene: TRBJ2-3; abundance: many; v_gene: TRBV27
CDR3nt: TGTGCCAGCAGCGTGGGAGTCACGGAGTGGGCAGATACGCAGTATTTT; CDR3aa: CASSVGVTEWADTQYF; d_gene: -; j_gene: TRBJ2-3; abundance: -; v_gene: TRBV9
CDR3nt: TGTGCCAGCGGGGGACAGAGAGGTGAAAAACTGTTTTTT; CDR3aa: CASGGQRGEKLFF; d_gene: TRBD1; j_gene: TRBJ1-4; abundance: -; v_gene: TRBV5-6
CDR3nt: TGCAGTGCTAACCCCGGGGGGGAGGGCCGAGTTTACGAGCAGTACTTC; CDR3aa: CSANPGGEGRVYEQYF; d_gene: TRBD2; j_gene: TRBJ2-7; abundance: many; v_gene: TRBV20-1
CDR3nt: TGTGCCAGCAGCGTAGCTCATGGGGGAGGTCAGCCCCAGCATTTT; CDR3aa: CASSVAHGGGQPQHF; d_gene: -; j_gene: TRBJ1-5; abundance: -; v_gene: TRBV9
CDR3nt: TGTGCCAGTAAACCCGTACTCTCTGGGGCCAACGTCCTGACTTTC; CDR3aa: CASKPVLSGANVLTF; d_gene: -; j_gene: TRBJ2-6; abundance: -; v_gene: TRBV19
CDR3nt: TGTGCCACTAGGACAGGGGTCGGGGTCACCGGGGAGCTGTTTTTT; CDR3aa: CATRTGVGVTGELFF; d_gene: TRBD1; j_gene: TRBJ2-2; abundance: many; v_gene: TRBV6-1
CDR3nt: TGTGCCAGCAGCCAAGACTATCAAGGACAGGGGCGCACTGAAGCTTTCTTT; CDR3aa: CASSQDYQGQGRTEAFF; d_gene: TRBD1; j_gene: TRBJ1-1; abundance: many; v_gene: TRBV14
CDR3nt: TGTGCCAGCAGTGATCCAGGGAGCACAGATACGCAGTATTTT; CDR3aa: CASSDPGSTDTQYF; d_gene: -; j_gene: TRBJ2-3; abundance: many; v_gene: TRBV2
CDR3nt: TGCGCCAGCAGCCAGCGACTAGGGCCGCAGTATTTT; CDR3aa: CASSQRLGPQYF; d_gene: -; j_gene: TRBJ2-3; abundance: -; v_gene: TRBV4-1
CDR3nt: TGTGCCAGCAGCTTAGATGGCTTCCAAGAGACCCAGTACTTC; CDR3aa: CASSLDGFQETQYF; d_gene: -; j_gene: TRBJ2-5; abundance: many; v_gene: TRBV7-9
CDR3nt: TGCAGTGCTAGAGATGAGGCTTGGACTTACGAGCAGTACTTC; CDR3aa: CSARDEAWTYEQYF; d_gene: -; j_gene: TRBJ2-7; abundance: many; v_gene: TRBV20-1